Here is one T cell receptor beta chain with its context. The data belong to a study of blood T cell repertoires in COVID-19. The CDR3 is made up of 12 amino acids. CDR1 and CDR2 (germline): SEHNR, FQNEAQ (reference sequence). With 5 bases clipped from V and 5 bases from J, the junction kept 3 bases outside the gene matches. Profiled with immunoSEQ multiplex PCR; TCRdb holds only in-frame clones, not every one. Of roughly 150,000 clones listed, approximately 86% are singletons. Each participant's cohort was designated according to participant-reported clinical history. The rearrangement joins TRBV7-9 to TRBJ2-7; 7 bases are shared with TRBD1. Sequencing was performed on PBMCs or T cells enriched from blood (not recorded which). The sequence came from a man aged 55 to 69 who had recovered from COVID-19. The CDR3 DNA is TGTGCCAGCAGCCCTGACAGGGACGAGCAGTACTTC. Translation: CASSPDRDEQYF.